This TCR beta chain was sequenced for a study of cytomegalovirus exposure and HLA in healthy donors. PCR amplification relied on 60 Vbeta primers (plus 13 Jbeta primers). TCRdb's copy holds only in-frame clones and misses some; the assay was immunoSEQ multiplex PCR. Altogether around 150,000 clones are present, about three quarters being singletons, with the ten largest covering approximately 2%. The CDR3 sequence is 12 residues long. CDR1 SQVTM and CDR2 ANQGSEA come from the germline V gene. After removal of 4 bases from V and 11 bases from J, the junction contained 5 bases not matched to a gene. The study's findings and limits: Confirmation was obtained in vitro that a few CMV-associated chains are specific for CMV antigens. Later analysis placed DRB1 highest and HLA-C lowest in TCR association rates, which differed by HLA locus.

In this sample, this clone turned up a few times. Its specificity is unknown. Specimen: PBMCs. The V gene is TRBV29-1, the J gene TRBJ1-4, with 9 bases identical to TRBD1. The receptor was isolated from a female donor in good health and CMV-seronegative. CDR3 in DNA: TGCAGCGTTGCCCGGGACAGGGAGAAACTGTTTTTT. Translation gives CSVARDREKLFF.